This T cell receptor (beta chain) was captured by sequencing in a study of Graves' ophthalmopathy and Graves' hyperthyroidism. Points from the study as a whole: A model built from 13 signatures distinguished ophthalmopathy from stable hyperthyroidism with roughly 85% sensitivity and 81.08% specificity. Ophthalmopathy progression predictions by the model showed about 72% specificity and 70.59% sensitivity.

V was pared by 5 bases and J by 4 bases, with 8 bases between. The CDR3 is made up of 12 amino acids. Germline loops: CDR1 SGHTA, CDR2 FQGNSA. This clonotype has ten or more counts. Its cognate antigen is unknown. Certain patients, namely those with other autoimmune diseases, uncontrolled infections, pregnancy or lactation, were excluded. Investigators amplified TCR beta CDR3 regions from RNA transcripts. Amplification began with first-round RT-PCR using HTBI primers, then second-round multiplex PCR was performed. TCRdb reprocessed the multiplex PCR reads via MiXCR and lists one record per CDR3 protein. Of some 350,000 distinct CDR3 sequences detected, approximately 18% appear once; the ten largest clones hold 2% to 3%.

This chain links TRBV7-2 with TRBJ1-2; D unclear. The clonotype was recovered from an adult woman with stable Graves' hyperthyroidism. Sequenced material: peripheral blood. CDR3 DNA sequence: TGTGCCAGCAGCGCCAATATCTATGGCTACACCTTC. It specifies CASSANIYGYTF.